The 10 T cell receptor beta chains in this list originate from one sample, sequenced in a study of T-cell memory formation after mild COVID-19. From the 5' RACE reads, TCRdb called clonotypes with MiXCR, one entry per CDR3 protein. The table has around 200,000 distinct CDR3 sequences, over 9.5% seen once. The sample comprised PBMCs or a T cell subset sorted from them (not recorded which). These receptors were collected from a man aged 18 to 29 who had mild COVID-19 (a few samples of this study predate the infection). Cell type and time point are not known.

The rearrangement uses TRBV25-1 and TRBJ2-2; D possibly corresponds to TRBD2 (5 bases). V dropped 6 bases and J dropped 1 base, with 9 bases sitting between them. Germline CDR1 is MGHDK and CDR2 is SYGVNS. This CDR3 region has 14 residues. The CDR3 DNA reads TGTGCCAGCAGGGAGAGCGGGAACACCGGGGAGCTGTTTTTT. Protein sequence: CASRESGNTGELFF.

This clonotype has just a few counts. This chain links TRBV7-9 with TRBJ1-1; no firm D call. The V end was cut by 1 base, the J end by 8 bases, with 8 bases between. This CDR3 has 12 residues. Germline loops: CDR1 SEHNR, CDR2 FQNEAQ (reference sequence). This CDR3 is CASSLGSLEAFF. Here the CDR3 DNA reads TGTGCCAGCAGCTTAGGCTCCTTAGAAGCTTTCTTT.

This clonotype was recorded many times. The chain combines TRBV5-1 with TRBJ2-7; 10 positions match TRBD1. CDR1 and CDR2 from the germline V gene are SGHRS and YFSETQ. V lost 1 base, J lost 5 bases, and 6 bases stayed unmatched. This CDR3 has 15 residues. CDR3 in amino acids: CASSLFGQGEDEQYF. The CDR3 DNA is TGCGCCAGCAGCTTGTTCGGACAGGGGGAGGACGAGCAGTACTTC.

This clonotype was found many times. The chain has TRBV4-3 and TRBJ1-1, with 7 bases that match TRBD1. The CDR3 is 14 residues long. Germline trimming cut 3 bases from V and 3 bases from J; bases unmatched to any gene: 4. Germline V lookup: CDR1 LGHNA, CDR2 YSLEER. The CDR3 DNA reads TGCGCCAGCAGCCATCCCGACAGGGACACTGAAGCTTTCTTT. The encoded protein is CASSHPDRDTEAFF.

This clonotype was observed a handful of times. The CDR3 is CASRGSVSYGYTF. The CDR3 nucleotides read TGTGCCAGCCGCGGGTCGGTTAGCTATGGCTACACCTTC. V and J are TRBV9 and TRBJ1-2; D gene uncertain. CDR3 length: 13 amino acids. The germline gives CDR1 SGDLS, CDR2 YYNGEE. Between the trimmed V and J ends, which lost 7 bases and 4 bases, there was a span of 14 bases.

The V and J genes are TRBV3-1 and TRBJ2-3, with D uncertain. This CDR3 has 13 amino acids. V lost 4 bases, J lost 5 bases, and 10 bases lay in between. Germline CDR1 LGHDT, CDR2 YNNKEL (reference sequence). CDR3 sequence (DNA): TGTGCCAGCAGCCCCAGAGTAGAAGATACGCAGTATTTT. This encodes CASSPRVEDTQYF.

The genes are TRBV4-3 and TRBJ2-5; tentatively, D is TRBD2 (5 bases). CDR1 is LGHNA and CDR2 is YSLEER in the germline V gene. The CDR3 loop spans 15 amino acids. The V and J ends lost 1 base and 5 bases respectively, with 14 bases between them. The CDR3 region has the DNA TGCGCCAGCAGCCAAGGGGGAAACCGAGGGGAGACCCAGTACTTC. Protein sequence: CASSQGGNRGETQYF.

This sequence joins TRBV11-1 and TRBJ2-1, with a weak D call TRBD2 (6 bases). Trimming stripped 5 bases from V and 2 bases from J, with 13 bases between. Germline lookup yields CDR1 SGHAT and CDR2 FQDESV (reference sequence). This CDR3 is 15 amino acids long. The CDR3: CASSRVADTYNEQFF. For the CDR3, the DNA is TGTGCCAGCAGCAGAGTAGCGGACACCTACAATGAGCAGTTCTTC. Full variable domain (rest looked up from reference TRBV11-1 and TRBJ2-1): EAEVAQSPRYKITEKSQAVAFWCDPISGHATLYWYRQILGQGPELLVQFQDESVVDDSQLPKDRFSAERLKGVDSTLKIQPAELGDSAMYLCASSRVADTYNEQFFGPGTRLTVL.

This clonotype was counted between two and nine times. This rearrangement joins TRBV5-1 to TRBJ2-3; weak D call: TRBD1 (6 bases). Trimming pared 7 bases from V and 3 bases from J, leaving 18 bases between. Germline V CDR1 and CDR2: SGHRS, YFSETQ. This CDR3 is built from 15 residues. The chain's CDR3 is CASATGTLLTDTQYF. The CDR3 nucleotides are TGCGCCAGCGCTACAGGGACCCTATTGACAGATACGCAGTATTTT.

This clonotype was observed a handful of times. The rearrangement links TRBV20-1 to TRBJ2-5, with 8 bases lining up with TRBD2. This CDR3 has 14 amino acids. V shed 1 base, J shed 3 bases, and the junction held 4 bases outside the gene matches. Germline V gene sequence: CDR1 DFQATT, CDR2 SNEGSKA (reference sequence). CDR3 sequence: CSARAGGAEETQYF. CDR3 DNA: TGCAGTGCTAGAGCCGGGGGGGCTGAAGAGACCCAGTACTTC.